The 13 T cell receptor beta chains below come from one sample, sequenced in a study of blood T cell repertoires in COVID-19. The assay was immunoSEQ multiplex PCR, and TCRdb's table has in-frame clones only and misses some. Among fewer than 200,000 clones listed, about 83% were seen once. The sample consisted of peripheral blood. All receptors derive from a woman in her 70s with COVID-19, enrolled during active disease.

The sample holds one count of this clone. V gene TRBV28 combines with J gene TRBJ2-5; TRBD2 aligns across 9 bases. Losses at the gene ends were 6 bases for V and 5 bases for J; bases not matched to a gene: 10. Germline-derived CDR1 and CDR2 are MDHEN and SYDVKM. The CDR3 is 15 residues long. The CDR3: CASRLSGRWGETQYF. CDR3 DNA sequence: TGTGCCAGCAGGCTCAGCGGGAGGTGGGGTGAGACCCAGTACTTC.

This sequence joins TRBV5-6 and TRBJ2-7; 8 nucleotides agree with TRBD1. CDR3 length equals 15 residues. Looked up from germline, CDR1 is SGHDT and CDR2 is YYEEEE. Losses at the gene ends were 0 bases for V and 1 base for J; bases not matched to a gene: 3. The CDR3 DNA reads TGTGCCAGCAGCTTGGACAGGGGGGCTTCCTACGAGCAGTACTTC. Amino acids: CASSLDRGASYEQYF. Full variable domain (outside the CDR3, taken from reference TRBV5-6 and TRBJ2-7): DAGVTQSPTHLIKTRGQQVTLRCSPKSGHDTVSWYQQALGQGPQFIFQYYEEEERQRGNFPDRFSGHQFPNYSSELNVNALLLGDSALYLCASSLDRGASYEQYFGPGTRLTVT.

V is TRBV5-6 and J is TRBJ1-1; D might be TRBD1 (5 bases). The V gene's germline CDR1 is SGHDT and CDR2 YYEEEE. There are 13 residues in the CDR3. The V and J ends lost 4 bases and 7 bases respectively, with 14 bases between them. The CDR3 here is CASSPRTPYEAFF. CDR3 bases: TGTGCCAGCAGCCCACGGACACCTTATGAAGCTTTCTTT. The full variable domain, in which reference TRBV5-6 and TRBJ1-1 provide the parts outside the CDR3, is DAGVTQSPTHLIKTRGQQVTLRCSPKSGHDTVSWYQQALGQGPQFIFQYYEEEERQRGNFPDRFSGHQFPNYSSELNVNALLLGDSALYLCASSPRTPYEAFFGQGTRLTVV.

The chain links TRBV5-4 to TRBJ2-3; maybe TRBD1 (5 bases). Trimming removed 1 base at V and 1 base at J, with 10 bases between. Germline V lookup: CDR1 SGHNT, CDR2 YYREEE (reference sequence). CDR3 length equals 15 residues. CDR3 nucleotides: TGTGCCAGCAGCTTGCTTGGACAAGGCACAGATACGCAGTATTTT. Protein: CASSLLGQGTDTQYF.

V gene TRBV6-2 or TRBV6-3 combines with J gene TRBJ1-2; tentatively, D is TRBD1 (6 bases). With 6 bases removed from V and 6 bases from J, the gap between germline ends came to 11 bases. CDR1 is MNHEY and CDR2 is SVGEGT in the germline V gene. This CDR3 contains 12 residues. CDR3 in DNA: TGTGCCAGCAGGCCTCGGACAGATGGCTACACCTTC. Amino acids: CASRPRTDGYTF.

The chain recombines TRBV2 with TRBJ1-2; TRBD1 is a possible D gene (6 bases). The germline V and J ends were trimmed by 5 bases and 3 bases, with 13 bases remaining between them. Germline V gives CDR1 SNHLY, CDR2 FYNNEI. The CDR3 runs to 14 residues. The chain's CDR3 is CASSQQGRDYGYTF. In nucleotides, the CDR3 is TGTGCCAGCAGTCAACAGGGCCGGGACTATGGCTACACCTTC.

This chain joins TRBV5-1 and TRBJ1-5; 9 bases agree with TRBD1. The CDR3 contains 14 residues. Germline lookup yields CDR1 SGHRS and CDR2 YFSETQ. Trimming cost V 2 bases and J 7 bases; bases outside gene matches: 4. In DNA, the CDR3 is TGCGCCAGCAGCTTCGGACAGGGGATGCAGCCCCAGCATTTT. It codes for CASSFGQGMQPQHF. Full variable domain (outside the CDR3, taken from reference TRBV5-1 and TRBJ1-5): KAGVTQTPRYLIKTRGQQVTLSCSPISGHRSVSWYQQTPGQGLQFLFEYFSETQRNKGNFPGRFSGRQFSNSRSEMNVSTLELGDSALYLCASSFGQGMQPQHFGDGTRLSIL.

The chain couples TRBV2 to TRBJ2-1, with 8 bases identical to TRBD2. Germline V gene data show CDR1 as SNHLY and CDR2 as FYNNEI. The CDR3 contains 16 residues. With 2 bases clipped from V and 2 bases from J, the junction kept 5 bases outside the gene matches. DNA of the CDR3: TGTGCCAGCAGTGAACTTACCGGGAGGGCCTACAATGAGCAGTTCTTC. Translating gives CASSELTGRAYNEQFF.

The gene calls are TRBV2 and TRBJ2-2; 11 bases are a match to TRBD1. Germline trimming cut 5 bases from V and 3 bases from J; bases unmatched to any gene: 2. The CDR3 contains 15 residues. CDR1 SNHLY and CDR2 FYNNEI come from the germline V gene. The CDR3: CASSRTGGYTGELFF. DNA of the CDR3: TGTGCCAGCAGTAGGACAGGGGGCTACACCGGGGAGCTGTTTTTT.

This chain uses TRBV7-2 with TRBJ2-5; 11 bases match TRBD2. The V segment lost 1 base and the J segment 4 bases; nucleotides outside the gene matches: 5. Germline CDR1 SGHTA, CDR2 FQGNSA. This CDR3 spans 16 amino acids. CDR3 bases: TGTGCCAGCAGCTTAGTACTAGCGGGAGTCGGAGAGACCCAGTACTTC. It encodes CASSLVLAGVGETQYF.

The V gene is TRBV15, the J gene TRBJ1-5; 7 bases are a match to TRBD1. CDR1 is LNHNV and CDR2 is YYDKDF in the germline V gene (reference sequence). This CDR3 is 17 amino acids long. J gave up 5 bases and V 1 base, and 11 bases lay outside the gene matches. The CDR3 sequence is CATSRVDKDRTDQPQHF. Written as DNA, the CDR3 is TGTGCCACCAGCAGAGTGGATAAGGACAGGACCGATCAGCCCCAGCATTTT.

The genes are TRBV10-3 and TRBJ2-2; D call uncertain. The V gene's germline CDR1 is ENHRY and CDR2 SYGVKD. CDR3 size: 12 residues. Trimming took 4 bases from V and 6 from J, leaving 6 bases between them. The CDR3 DNA is TGTGCCATCAGTGTAATCCCCGGGGAGCTGTTTTTT. Protein product: CAISVIPGELFF.

The V and J genes are TRBV4-2 and TRBJ2-7, with D perhaps matching TRBD2 (5 bases). CDR1 LGHNA and CDR2 YNFKEQ come from the germline V gene. The CDR3 consists of 15 residues. V was clipped by 0 bases and J by 4 bases, with 13 bases between them. As DNA, the CDR3 is TGTGCCAGCAGCCAAGAGAACAGCGGCCAATACGAGCAGTACTTC. This sequence encodes CASSQENSGQYEQYF.